This T cell receptor beta chain was recovered during a study of T-cell reconstitution after alpha-beta-depleted transplantation in children. General study results and limits: At around two months after transplant, the alpha-beta T cells were reportedly derived from several hundred expanded clones that came from non-depleted graft cells. Some patients' high day-60 TCRbeta diversity was attributed to recipient cells surviving conditioning. Counts and diversity of T cells one year after transplant came mostly from newly produced T cells.

V trimming: 6 bases; J trimming: 1 base; junction bases outside the gene matches: 6. Germline V lookup: CDR1 SGHTA, CDR2 FQGNSA. There are 16 residues in the CDR3. Preparing the TCRbeta library involved the use of unique molecular identifiers. TCRdb ran MiXCR on the PCR reads and lists one entry per CDR3 protein. This sample has some 120,000 distinct CDR3 sequences, with about a tenth found just once. On this clonotype itself: Its cognate antigen is unknown.

Sequenced material: PBMCs, taken before TCRalphabeta/CD19-depleted stem cell transplant. The genes are TRBV7-2 and TRBJ2-7, with 13 bases that match TRBD2. The TCR was taken from a boy between 2 and 10 years old with acute lymphoblastic leukemia, due to receive a stem cell transplant. Here the CDR3 reads CASRYRTSGSSYEQYF. The DNA for the CDR3 is TGTGCCAGCAGATACCGGACTAGCGGGAGTTCCTACGAGCAGTACTTC.